This section outlines one T cell receptor (beta chain) sequence together with its context. This CDR3 has 17 amino acids. V gave up 8 bases and J gave up 0 bases; unmatched junction bases: 13. Germline CDR1 and CDR2: MNHEY and SMNVEV (reference sequence). This specimen comes from a study of blood T cell repertoires in COVID-19. Across the study: COVID-19 samples collected from the United States, Italy and Spain covered acute and convalescent phases.

Each participant's cohort was designated according to participant-reported clinical history. In the original workflow: By means of reference gene primer amplification, nucleated cell counts were estimated. Only in-frame clones appear in the TCRdb table, and some are missing; sequencing was by immunoSEQ multiplex PCR. For V, J and clone size, that table is used; D and trimming come from the DNA. Among approximately 300,000 clones listed, approximately 85% were seen once. J is TRBJ2-1 and V is TRBV27; the match to TRBD2 covers 7 bases. The sample taken for sequencing was PBMCs or T cells enriched from blood (not recorded which). This receptor was identified in a woman aged 25 to 39 who had recovered from COVID-19. The CDR3 protein is CASRGSFSLRSYNEQFF. The CDR3 DNA follows: TGTGCCAGCCGCGGGAGTTTCTCACTACGCTCCTACAATGAGCAGTTCTTC.